This entry is about one TCR beta chain. What it binds is unknown. This entry belongs to a study of regulatory and conventional T cells in RAG deficiency. Profiling relied on immunoSEQ multiplex PCR, and the TCRdb table lists in-frame clones only, not all of them. The sample shows approximately 30,000 clones, approximately 96% of them seen only once. Conventional CD4+ T cells were sorted from blood as CD25-low CD127-high cells. Findings and limits, study-wide: These Omenn syndrome Treg sorts may hold peripherally activated cells instead. Shannon entropy fell and Simpson indices rose in RAG-deficient patients. Omenn patients showed >75% Treg-Tconv overlap and shorter CDR3 lengths.

The same data also went into a second study, on regulatory T cells. Per that study: Primers: 52 TRBV forward and 13 TRBJ reverse. In patients, unique TRB V-J pairs were restricted and V/J usage skewed, especially in Tregs.

Sequenced material: CD25- CD4+ T cells sorted from blood. This clonotype originated in a human donor in good health.

CDR3 protein: CASSLPLAGVGETQYF. Here the CDR3 DNA reads TGCGCCAGCAGCCTACCCCTAGCGGGGGTGGGGGAGACCCAGTACTTC. The chain links TRBV5-1 to TRBJ2-5; 10 bases fit TRBD2. There are 16 residues in the CDR3. The V segment lost 4 bases and the J segment 5 bases; nucleotides outside the gene matches: 11. Germline lookup yields CDR1 SGHRS and CDR2 YFSETQ.